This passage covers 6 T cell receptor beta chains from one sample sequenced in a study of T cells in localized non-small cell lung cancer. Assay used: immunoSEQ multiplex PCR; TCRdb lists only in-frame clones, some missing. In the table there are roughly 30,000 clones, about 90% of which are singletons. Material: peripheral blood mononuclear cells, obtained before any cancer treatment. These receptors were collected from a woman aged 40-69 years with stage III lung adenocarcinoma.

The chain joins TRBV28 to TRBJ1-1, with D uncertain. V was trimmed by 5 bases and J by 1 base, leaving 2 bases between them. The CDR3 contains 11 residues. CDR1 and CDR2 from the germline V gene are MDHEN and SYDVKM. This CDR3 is CASSQNTEAFF. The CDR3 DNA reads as TGTGCCAGCAGTCAGAACACTGAAGCTTTCTTT.

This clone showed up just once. CDR3 sequence (DNA): TGTGCCAGCAGCACGGACAGGCGGGTCGAAAAACTGTTTTTT. Amino acids: CASSTDRRVEKLFF. The J gene is TRBJ1-4, the V gene TRBV7-9; TRBD1 agrees at 7 bases. The CDR3 consists of 14 residues. Trimming removed 5 bases from V and 8 bases from J; junction bases left unmatched: 8. Germline assignment: CDR1 SEHNR and CDR2 FQNEAQ (reference sequence).

The CDR3 here is CAISDPTTSGPYEQYF. The CDR3 nucleotides read TGTGCCATCAGTGACCCGACGACTAGCGGGCCCTACGAGCAGTACTTC. V gene TRBV10-3 combines with J gene TRBJ2-7; 10 bases are a match to TRBD2. V dropped 3 bases and J dropped 2; count of bases not matched to a gene: 7. This CDR3 contains 16 residues. Germline V gene lookup returns CDR1 ENHRY and CDR2 SYGVKD.

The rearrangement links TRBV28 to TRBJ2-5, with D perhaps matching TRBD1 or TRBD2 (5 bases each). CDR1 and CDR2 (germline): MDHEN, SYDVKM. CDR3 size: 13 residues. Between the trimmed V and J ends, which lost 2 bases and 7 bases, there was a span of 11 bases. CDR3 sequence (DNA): TGTGCCAGCAGTTTAGGGGGTGATGGGACCCAGTACTTC. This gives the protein CASSLGGDGTQYF. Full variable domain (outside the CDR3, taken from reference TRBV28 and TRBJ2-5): DVKVTQSSRYLVKRTGEKVFLECVQDMDHENMFWYRQDPGLGLRLIYFSYDVKMKEKGDIPEGYSVSREKKERFSLILESASTNQTSMYLCASSLGGDGTQYFGPGTRLLVL.

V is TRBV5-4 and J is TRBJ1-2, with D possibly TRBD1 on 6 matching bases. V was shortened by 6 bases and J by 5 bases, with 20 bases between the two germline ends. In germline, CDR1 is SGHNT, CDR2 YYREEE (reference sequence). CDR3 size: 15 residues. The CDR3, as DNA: TGTGCCAGCATCCGGCGTGAGGGAGGGGGTTATGGCTACACCTTC. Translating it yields CASIRREGGGYGYTF.

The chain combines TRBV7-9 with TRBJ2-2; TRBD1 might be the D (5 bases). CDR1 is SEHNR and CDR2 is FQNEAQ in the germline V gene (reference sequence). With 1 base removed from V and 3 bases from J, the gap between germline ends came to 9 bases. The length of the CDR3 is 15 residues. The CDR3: CASSLGQSDTGELFF. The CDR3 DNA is TGTGCCAGCAGCTTAGGACAGTCGGACACCGGGGAGCTGTTTTTT.